These 13 T cell receptor beta chains came from one sample sequenced in a study of long-term antiretroviral therapy in people with HIV. A v3.0 immunoSEQ assay was performed at survey level. The repertoire was sequenced with immunoSEQ multiplex PCR; TCRdb's copy has only in-frame clones and lacks some. The sample has tens of thousands of clones; 60% to 80% are singletons. The input for sequencing was unsorted PBMCs, taken about 1.8 years before starting antiretroviral therapy. These receptors all stem from a woman in her 40s with HIV.

The CDR3 is CASSFGGSVYNEQFF. The CDR3 DNA follows: TGTGCCAGCAGCTTCGGGGGGTCGGTATACAATGAGCAGTTCTTC. The genes are TRBV5-6 and TRBJ2-1, with 7 positions matching TRBD2. J was trimmed by 4 bases and V by 2 bases; bases with no gene match: 6. The germline gives CDR1 SGHDT, CDR2 YYEEEE. The length of the CDR3 is 15 residues.

The V and J genes are TRBV4-3 and TRBJ1-5, with unresolved D. With 5 bases removed from V and 2 bases from J, the gap between germline ends came to 13 bases. CDR3 length: 15 residues. In germline, CDR1 is LGHNA, CDR2 YSLEER. The CDR3 is CASSLQVAGNQPQHF. CDR3 in DNA: TGCGCCAGCAGCTTACAAGTGGCAGGCAATCAGCCCCAGCATTTT.

The chain joins TRBV9 to TRBJ2-2, with D possibly matching TRBD1 (6 bases). Germline V lookup: CDR1 SGDLS, CDR2 YYNGEE. With 0 bases removed from V and 3 bases from J, the gap between germline ends came to 12 bases. The CDR3 totals 16 residues. The DNA of the CDR3 is TGTGCCAGCAGCGTAGAGGGGGTTGGGGACACCGGGGAGCTGTTTTTT. This gives the protein CASSVEGVGDTGELFF.

In its sample, this clone was seen once. The genes are TRBV5-4 and TRBJ1-1, with a tentative D call TRBD1 (5 bases). The CDR3 length is 14 residues. Germline-derived CDR1 and CDR2 are SGHNT and YYREEE (reference sequence). The ends were cut back, 10 bases at V and 1 base at J, with 17 bases in the middle. CDR3 loop: CALRRGAENTEAFF. As DNA, the CDR3 is TGTGCCCTTAGAAGGGGCGCCGAGAACACTGAAGCTTTCTTT.

This rearrangement joins TRBV29-1 to TRBJ1-3; no definite D call. The V end lost 5 bases, the J end lost 0 bases, and 2 bases lay between the germline ends. The CDR3 has 11 amino acids. Germline assignment: CDR1 SQVTM and CDR2 ANQGSEA. CDR3 region: CSVPSGNTIYF. DNA of the CDR3: TGCAGCGTTCCCTCTGGAAACACCATATATTTT.

The chain carries TRBV7-2 and TRBJ2-7; unclear D gene. Germline V gives CDR1 SGHTA, CDR2 FQGNSA. The length of the CDR3 is 13 residues. V gave up 0 bases and J gave up 2 bases, with 5 bases separating them. CDR3: CASSLAGTYEQYF. For the CDR3, the DNA is TGTGCCAGCAGCTTAGCGGGGACCTACGAGCAGTACTTC. The entire variable domain, with the rest obtained from reference TRBV7-2 and TRBJ2-7, is as follows: GAGVSQSPSNKVTEKGKDVELRCDPISGHTALYWYRQSLGQGLEFLIYFQGNSAPDKSGLPSDRFSAERTGGSVSTLTIQRTQQEDSAVYLCASSLAGTYEQYFGPGTRLTVT.

The chain joins TRBV7-8 to TRBJ2-7, with D perhaps TRBD2 (6 bases). V was pared by 11 bases and J by 2 bases, with 13 bases between. Germline CDR1 SGHVS, CDR2 FQNEAQ. This CDR3 has 12 amino acids. DNA for the CDR3: TGTGCCTCGGGGGAGAGCACCTACGAGCAGTACTTC. Translating gives CASGESTYEQYF.

By frequency in the sample, this clone is medium-sized. The rearrangement links TRBV7-9 to TRBJ1-2, with a possible D match to TRBD1 (6 bases). This CDR3 spans 15 amino acids. The V end lost 3 bases, the J end lost 8 bases, and 19 bases lay between the germline ends. Germline V gene lookup returns CDR1 SEHNR and CDR2 FQNEAQ (reference sequence). The CDR3 DNA reads TGTGCCAGCAGCTTGGGGGCGAGGGATTGGAAGGGCTACACCTTC. Translated: CASSLGARDWKGYTF.

This clone was picked up one time. The chain uses TRBV6-5 and TRBJ1-4; D is perhaps TRBD1 (5 bases). The germline V gene has CDR1 MNHEY and CDR2 SVGAGI. CDR3 size: 13 residues. The V end was cut by 5 bases, the J end by 8 bases, with 12 bases between. The CDR3 loop reads CASSIDSGEKLFF. CDR3 coding DNA: TGTGCCAGCAGTATTGACAGTGGAGAAAAACTGTTTTTT.

This chain connects TRBV6-5 to TRBJ2-7; no clear D. Germline CDR1 MNHEY, CDR2 SVGAGI. Trimming shortened V by 0 bases and J by 2 bases, and 11 bases separated the two germline ends. The CDR3 length is 15 residues. The DNA of the CDR3 is TGTGCCAGCAGTTACTCGTCAAAAGGTACCTACGAGCAGTACTTC. It specifies CASSYSSKGTYEQYF.

This chain joins TRBV6-1 and TRBJ2-2; tentative D call: TRBD2 (6 bases). Trimming removed 7 bases from V and 14 bases from J, with 20 bases in between. CDR3 size: 13 residues. The V gene's germline CDR1 is MNHNS and CDR2 SASEGT. The CDR3, as DNA: TGTGCCAGCATGAGGGGCGAGCCGGGAGTTCTGTTTTTT. It translates to CASMRGEPGVLFF.

This chain joins TRBV7-9 and TRBJ1-4; D might be TRBD1 (6 bases). The germline CDR1 and CDR2 sequences are SEHNR and FQNEAQ (reference sequence). The ends were cut back, 4 bases at V and 12 bases at J, with 15 bases in the middle. CDR3 length equals 13 residues. The CDR3 loop is CASSSQDSGELFF. CDR3 nucleotide sequence: TGTGCCAGCAGCTCTCAGGACAGCGGGGAACTGTTTTTT.

This chain joins TRBV7-8 and TRBJ2-7; D uncertain. The CDR3 is made up of 13 amino acids. Germline V gene data show CDR1 as SGHVS and CDR2 as FQNEAQ. V was clipped by 4 bases and J by 3 bases, with 10 bases between them. CDR3 in amino acids: CASSSRPFYEQYF. The CDR3 DNA is TGTGCCAGCAGCTCCAGGCCCTTCTACGAGCAGTACTTC.